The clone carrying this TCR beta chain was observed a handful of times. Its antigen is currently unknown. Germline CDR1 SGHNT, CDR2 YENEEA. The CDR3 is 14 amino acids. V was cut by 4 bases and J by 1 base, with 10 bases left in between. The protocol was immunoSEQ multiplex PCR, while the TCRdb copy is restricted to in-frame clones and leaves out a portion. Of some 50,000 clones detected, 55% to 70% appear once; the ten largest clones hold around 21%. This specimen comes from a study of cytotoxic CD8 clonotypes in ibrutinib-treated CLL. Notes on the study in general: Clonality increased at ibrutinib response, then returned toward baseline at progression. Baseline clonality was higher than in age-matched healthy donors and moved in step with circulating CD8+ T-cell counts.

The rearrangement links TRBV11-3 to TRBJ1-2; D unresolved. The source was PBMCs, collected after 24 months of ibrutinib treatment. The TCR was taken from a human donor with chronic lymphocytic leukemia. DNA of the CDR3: TGTGCCAGCAGCTACGCCAAAAATAACTATGGCTACACCTTC. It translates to CASSYAKNNYGYTF. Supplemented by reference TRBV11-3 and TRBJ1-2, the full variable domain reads EAGVVQSPRYKIIEKKQPVAFWCNPISGHNTLYWYLQNLGQGPELLIRYENEEAVDDSQLPKDRFSAERLKGVDSTLKIQPAELGDSAVYLCASSYAKNNYGYTFGSGTRLTVV.